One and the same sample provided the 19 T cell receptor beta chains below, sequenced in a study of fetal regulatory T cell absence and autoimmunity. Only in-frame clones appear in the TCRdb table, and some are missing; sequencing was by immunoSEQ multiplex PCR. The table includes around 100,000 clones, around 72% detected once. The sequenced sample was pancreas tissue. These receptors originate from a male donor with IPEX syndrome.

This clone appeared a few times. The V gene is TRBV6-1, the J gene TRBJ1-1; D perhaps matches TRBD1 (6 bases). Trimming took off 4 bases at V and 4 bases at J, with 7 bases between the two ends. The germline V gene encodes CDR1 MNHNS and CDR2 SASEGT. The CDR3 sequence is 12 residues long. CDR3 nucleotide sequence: TGTGCCAGCAGTGTACAGGGCACTGAAGCTTTCTTT. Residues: CASSVQGTEAFF.

The CDR3 protein is CASSPRRARETQYF. The CDR3 DNA sequence: TGTGCCAGCAGCCCGAGGAGGGCCAGGGAGACCCAGTACTTC. This chain links TRBV5-4 with TRBJ2-5, with D maybe TRBD2 (6 bases). CDR1 and CDR2 (germline): SGHNT, YYREEE (reference sequence). CDR3 length: 14 residues. Trimming took off 4 bases at V and 5 bases at J, with 15 bases between the two ends. Using reference TRBV5-4 and TRBJ2-5 for the parts outside the CDR3, the full variable domain is ETGVTQSPTHLIKTRGQQVTLRCSSQSGHNTVSWYQQALGQGPQFIFQYYREEENGRGNFPPRFSGLQFPNYSSELNVNALELDDSALYLCASSPRRARETQYFGPGTRLLVL.

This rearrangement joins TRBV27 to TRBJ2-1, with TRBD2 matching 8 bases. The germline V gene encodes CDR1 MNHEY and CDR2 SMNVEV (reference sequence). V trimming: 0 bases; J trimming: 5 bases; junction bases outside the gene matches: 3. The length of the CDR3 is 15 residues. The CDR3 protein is CASSLSAGGHNEQFF. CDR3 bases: TGTGCCAGCAGTTTATCGGCGGGGGGCCACAATGAGCAGTTCTTC.

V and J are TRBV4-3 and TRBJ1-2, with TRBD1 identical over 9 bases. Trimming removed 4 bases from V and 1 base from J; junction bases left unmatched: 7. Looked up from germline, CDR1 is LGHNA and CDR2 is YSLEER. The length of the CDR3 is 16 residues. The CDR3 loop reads CASSPAGTGFNYGYTF. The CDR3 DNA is TGCGCCAGCAGCCCAGCCGGGACAGGGTTTAACTATGGCTACACCTTC.

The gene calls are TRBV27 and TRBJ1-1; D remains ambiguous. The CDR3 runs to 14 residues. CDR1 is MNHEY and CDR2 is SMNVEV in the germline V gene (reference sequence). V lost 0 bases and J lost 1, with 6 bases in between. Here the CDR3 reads CASSLSAGNTEAFF. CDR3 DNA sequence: TGTGCCAGCAGTTTATCAGCCGGGAACACTGAAGCTTTCTTT.

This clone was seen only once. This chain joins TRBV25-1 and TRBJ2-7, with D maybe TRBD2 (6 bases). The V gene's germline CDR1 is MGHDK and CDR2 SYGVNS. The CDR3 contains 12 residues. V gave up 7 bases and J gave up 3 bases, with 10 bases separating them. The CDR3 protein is CASTGLRYEQYF. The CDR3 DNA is TGTGCCAGCACGGGACTCCGCTACGAGCAGTACTTC.

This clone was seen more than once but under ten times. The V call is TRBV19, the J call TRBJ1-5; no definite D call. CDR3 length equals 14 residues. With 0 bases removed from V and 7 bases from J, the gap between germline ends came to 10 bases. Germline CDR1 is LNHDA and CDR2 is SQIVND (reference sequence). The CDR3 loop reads CASSIDPSGQPQHF. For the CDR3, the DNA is TGTGCCAGTAGTATAGACCCCTCGGGACAGCCCCAGCATTTT.

CDR3 bases: TGTGCCAGCAGCGTATCCAGCGGGTTCTTGGATGAGCAGTTCTTC. It translates to CASSVSSGFLDEQFF. V and J are TRBV9 and TRBJ2-1, with TRBD2 as a possible D gene (6 bases). The CDR3 consists of 15 residues. CDR1 is SGDLS, CDR2 YYNGEE, per germline. V shed 1 base and J shed 8 bases, with 16 bases lying between them.

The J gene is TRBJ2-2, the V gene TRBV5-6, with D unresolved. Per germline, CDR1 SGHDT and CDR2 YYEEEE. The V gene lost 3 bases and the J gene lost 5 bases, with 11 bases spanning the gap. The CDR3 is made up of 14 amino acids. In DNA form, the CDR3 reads TGTGCCAGCAGCTCGAAACTCTCAACCGGGGAGCTGTTTTTT. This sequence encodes CASSSKLSTGELFF.

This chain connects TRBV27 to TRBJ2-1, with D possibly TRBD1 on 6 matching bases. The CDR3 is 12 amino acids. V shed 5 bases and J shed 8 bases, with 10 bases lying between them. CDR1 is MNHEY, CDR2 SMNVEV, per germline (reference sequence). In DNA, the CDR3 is TGTGCCAGCAGTGACAGGACCGATGAGCAGTTCTTC. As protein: CASSDRTDEQFF.

The CDR3 region has the DNA TGTGCCAGTCGACGCTGGAATGAGCAGTTCTTC. This gives the protein CASRRWNEQFF. The chain uses TRBV27 and TRBJ2-1; no reliable D call. V gave up 9 bases and J gave up 7 bases, with 10 bases separating them. This CDR3 contains 11 residues. CDR1 and CDR2 from the germline V gene are MNHEY and SMNVEV (reference sequence).

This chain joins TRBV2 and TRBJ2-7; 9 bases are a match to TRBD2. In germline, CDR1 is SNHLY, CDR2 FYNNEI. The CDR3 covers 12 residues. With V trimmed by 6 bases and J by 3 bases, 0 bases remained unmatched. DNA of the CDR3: TGTGCCAGCAGACTAGCGGGCTACGAGCAGTACTTC. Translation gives CASRLAGYEQYF.

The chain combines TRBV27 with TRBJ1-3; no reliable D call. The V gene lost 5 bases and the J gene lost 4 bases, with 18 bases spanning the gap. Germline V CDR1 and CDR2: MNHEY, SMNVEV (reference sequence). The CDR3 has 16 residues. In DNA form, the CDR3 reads TGTGCCAGCAGTATAAATATCCCGGGGTACGGAAACACCATATATTTT. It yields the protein CASSINIPGYGNTIYF.

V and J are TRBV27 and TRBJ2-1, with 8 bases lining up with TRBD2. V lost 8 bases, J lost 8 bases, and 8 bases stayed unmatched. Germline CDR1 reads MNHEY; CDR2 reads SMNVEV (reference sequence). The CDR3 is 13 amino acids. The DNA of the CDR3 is TGTGCCAGCGCCGGGGGGGCATACTATGAGCAGTTCTTC. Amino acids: CASAGGAYYEQFF.

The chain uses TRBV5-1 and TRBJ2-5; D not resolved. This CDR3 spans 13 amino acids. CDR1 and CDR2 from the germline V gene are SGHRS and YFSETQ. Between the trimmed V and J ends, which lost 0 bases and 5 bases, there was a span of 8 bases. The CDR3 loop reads CASSLADRETQYF. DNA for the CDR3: TGCGCCAGCAGCTTGGCAGATCGGGAGACCCAGTACTTC.

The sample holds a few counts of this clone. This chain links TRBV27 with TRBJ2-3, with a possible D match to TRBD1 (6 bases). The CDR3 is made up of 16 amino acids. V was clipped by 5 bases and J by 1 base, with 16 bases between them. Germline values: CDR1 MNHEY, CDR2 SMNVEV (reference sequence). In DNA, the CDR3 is TGTGCCAGCAGTCTACAGGGACGGGTCGGCACAGATACGCAGTATTTT. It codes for CASSLQGRVGTDTQYF.

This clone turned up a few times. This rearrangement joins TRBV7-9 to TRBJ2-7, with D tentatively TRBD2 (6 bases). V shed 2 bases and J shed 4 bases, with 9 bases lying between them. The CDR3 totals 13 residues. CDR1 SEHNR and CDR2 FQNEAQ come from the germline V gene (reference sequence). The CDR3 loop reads CASSLPGTYEQYF. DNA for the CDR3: TGTGCCAGCAGCTTACCAGGGACTTACGAGCAGTACTTC.

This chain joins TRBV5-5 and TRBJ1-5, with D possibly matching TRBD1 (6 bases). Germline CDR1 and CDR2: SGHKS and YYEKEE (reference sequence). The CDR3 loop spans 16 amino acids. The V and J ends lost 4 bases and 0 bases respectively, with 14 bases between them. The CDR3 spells CASSLDRTNSNQPQHF. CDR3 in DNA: TGTGCCAGCAGCCTGGACAGAACTAATAGCAATCAGCCCCAGCATTTT. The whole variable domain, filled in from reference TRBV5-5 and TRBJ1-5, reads DAGVTQSPTHLIKTRGQQVTLRCSPISGHKSVSWYQQVLGQGPQFIFQYYEKEERGRGNFPDRFSARQFPNYSSELNVNALLLGDSALYLCASSLDRTNSNQPQHFGDGTRLSIL.

For the CDR3, the DNA is TGCGCCAGCAGCTTGGCCGGACTAGCGGTTCTCACAGATACGCAGTATTTT. It is translated as CASSLAGLAVLTDTQYF. This rearrangement joins TRBV5-1 to TRBJ2-3; 10 nucleotides align to TRBD2. Germline V lookup: CDR1 SGHRS, CDR2 YFSETQ. The CDR3 runs to 17 residues. The V gene end was trimmed by 0 bases and the J gene end by 2 bases; junction bases not matched to a gene: 6.